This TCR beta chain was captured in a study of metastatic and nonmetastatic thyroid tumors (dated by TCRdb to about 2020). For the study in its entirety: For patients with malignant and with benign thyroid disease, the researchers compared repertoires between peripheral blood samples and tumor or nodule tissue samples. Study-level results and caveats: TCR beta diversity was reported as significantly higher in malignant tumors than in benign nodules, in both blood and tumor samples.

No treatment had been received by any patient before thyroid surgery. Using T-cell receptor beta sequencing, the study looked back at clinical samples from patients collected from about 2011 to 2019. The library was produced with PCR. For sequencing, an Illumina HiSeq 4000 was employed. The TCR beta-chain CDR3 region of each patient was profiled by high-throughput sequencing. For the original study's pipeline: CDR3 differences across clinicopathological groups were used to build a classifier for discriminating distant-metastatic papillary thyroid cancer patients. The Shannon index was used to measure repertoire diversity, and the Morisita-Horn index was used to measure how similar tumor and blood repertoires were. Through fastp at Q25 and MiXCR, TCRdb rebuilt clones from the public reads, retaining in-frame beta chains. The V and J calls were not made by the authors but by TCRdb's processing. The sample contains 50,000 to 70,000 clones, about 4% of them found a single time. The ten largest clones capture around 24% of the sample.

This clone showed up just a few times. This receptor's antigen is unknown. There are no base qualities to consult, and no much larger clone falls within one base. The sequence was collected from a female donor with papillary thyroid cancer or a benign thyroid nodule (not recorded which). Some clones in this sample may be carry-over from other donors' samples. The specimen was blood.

The nucleotide sequence is TGTGCCAGCAGCTTAGGTCGAATGAGGGGGGGCGCTGTGGCCACTGAAGCTTTCTTT. The translation is CASSLGRMRGGAVATEAFF. The chain is encoded by TRBV7-9 joined to TRBJ1-1; the D gene is possibly TRBD1, with 6 bases matching. CDR3 length: 19 amino acids, cysteine to phenylalanine. The read is trimmed to its CDR3 DNA, 57 bases read in frame from base 1. V is clipped by 1 base and J by 4 bases, and the sequence between their germline boundaries is 25 bases long. From the germline V gene (reference sequence), CDR1 is SEHNR and CDR2 is FQNEAQ.